The 20 T cell receptor beta chains below were found in one sample sequenced in a study of metastatic and nonmetastatic thyroid tumors. Until they underwent thyroid surgery, no patient had received any treatment. Through MiXCR, TCRdb re-clonotyped the PCR reads. The sample lists 25,000 to 35,000 clones; around a quarter were seen once. What was sequenced was blood. All receptors come from a female donor with papillary thyroid cancer or a benign thyroid nodule (not recorded which). Some clones in this sample may be carry-over from other donors' samples.

This clone was seen a handful of times. The chain employs TRBV6-6 and TRBJ2-1, with 8 nucleotides matching TRBD2. This CDR3 is built from 18 residues. V dropped 6 bases and J dropped 9; count of bases not matched to a gene: 22. Germline V gives CDR1 MNHNY, CDR2 SVGAGI (reference sequence). The CDR3 region has the DNA TGTGCCAGCAGGACGGGACTAGAGGGGGGACCCCGAAGGGCTGAGCAGTTCTTC. It translates to CASRTGLEGGPRRAEQFF.

This clone was seen ten or more times. The chain has TRBV20-1 and TRBJ2-7, with no clear D. This CDR3 is built from 12 residues. Trimming shortened V by 6 bases and J by 3 bases, and 12 bases separated the two germline ends. Germline loops: CDR1 DFQATT, CDR2 SNEGSKA (reference sequence). The CDR3 loop is CSAVSEGYEQYF. CDR3 in DNA: TGCAGTGCCGTCTCAGAAGGCTACGAGCAGTACTTC.

The chain carries TRBV10-3 and TRBJ2-7; D uncertain. CDR3 length equals 13 residues. CDR1 ENHRY and CDR2 SYGVKD come from the germline V gene. Deletions cut 7 bases from V and 0 bases from J, with 10 bases between. The CDR3 spells CAIKPPSSYEQYF. The DNA of the CDR3 is TGTGCCATCAAACCCCCGAGCTCCTACGAGCAGTACTTC.

This chain uses TRBV7-3 with TRBJ1-2, with D tentatively TRBD1 (6 bases). The CDR3 has 16 amino acids. The germline V gene encodes CDR1 SGHTA and CDR2 FQGTGA. V lost 7 bases, J lost 8 bases, and 26 bases lay in between. In nucleotides, the CDR3 is TGTGCCAGCACACCCGCGAAGCGGGACAAAGGAACGGGCTACACCTTC. The encoded protein is CASTPAKRDKGTGYTF.

The chain employs TRBV11-2 and TRBJ1-1, with D uncertain. CDR1 and CDR2 (germline): SGHAT, FQNNGV. The CDR3 is made up of 16 amino acids. The V end lost 6 bases, the J end lost 5 bases, and 22 bases lay between the germline ends. The CDR3 here is CASRPGRALLGTEAFF. DNA of the CDR3: TGTGCCAGCAGACCCGGACGGGCACTATTAGGGACTGAAGCTTTCTTT.

The gene calls are TRBV4-3 and TRBJ1-1; D might be TRBD1 (5 bases). The V gene lost 0 bases and the J gene lost 1 base, with 15 bases spanning the gap. The CDR3 length is 17 residues. CDR1 and CDR2 (germline): LGHNA, YSLEER. In DNA form, the CDR3 reads TGCGCCAGCAGCCAAGATACCCTGGCAGGGAAGAACACTGAAGCTTTCTTT. This gives the protein CASSQDTLAGKNTEAFF.

Many counts were recorded for this clone. The chain is built from TRBV7-3 and TRBJ2-3; TRBD2 matches 14 bases. In germline, CDR1 is SGHTA, CDR2 FQGTGA. The CDR3 length is 16 residues. V trimming: 5 bases; J trimming: 4 bases; junction bases outside the gene matches: 5. The CDR3 region is CASSRGTSGSSDTQYF. CDR3 nucleotides: TGTGCCAGCAGCCGAGGGACTAGCGGGAGTTCAGATACGCAGTATTTT. The entire variable domain, with the rest obtained from reference TRBV7-3 and TRBJ2-3, is as follows: GAGVSQTPSNKVTEKGKYVELRCDPISGHTALYWYRQSLGQGPEFLIYFQGTGAADDSGLPNDRFFAVRPEGSVSTLKIQRTERGDSAVYLCASSRGTSGSSDTQYFGPGTRLTVL.

The V call is TRBV3-1, the J call TRBJ1-2; TRBD1 is a possible D gene (6 bases). There are 14 residues in the CDR3. Germline values: CDR1 LGHDT, CDR2 YNNKEL (reference sequence). Between the trimmed V and J ends, which lost 4 bases and 8 bases, there was a span of 17 bases. The CDR3 loop is CASSPRNRVDGYTF. The CDR3 DNA reads TGTGCCAGCAGCCCAAGGAACAGGGTTGACGGCTACACCTTC.

This clone was observed a handful of times. The chain uses TRBV5-1 and TRBJ2-7; a weak D match, TRBD1 (6 bases). This CDR3 comprises 15 residues. Trimming removed 1 base from V and 2 bases from J, with 13 bases in between. The germline V gene has CDR1 SGHRS and CDR2 YFSETQ. The CDR3 region is CASSLTGFLTYEQYF. CDR3 DNA: TGCGCCAGCAGCTTGACAGGGTTCCTCACCTACGAGCAGTACTTC.

CDR3 coding DNA: TGTGCCAGCAGCTTTAACGGTGGTACTCAAGCTTTCTTT. Translation: CASSFNGGTQAFF. The rearrangement links TRBV7-2 to TRBJ1-1, with D uncertain. The CDR3 spans 13 residues. The V gene lost 3 bases and the J gene lost 9 bases, with 14 bases spanning the gap. CDR1 is SGHTA, CDR2 FQGNSA, per germline.

This clone was counted ten times or more. The gene calls are TRBV30 and TRBJ2-2; 7 bases are shared with TRBD2. The V and J ends lost 0 bases and 4 bases, in that order; junction bases with no gene match: 5. The germline V gene has CDR1 GTSNPN and CDR2 SVGIG (reference sequence). The CDR3 is 15 amino acids. The CDR3 is CAWSVGLVLTGELFF. The CDR3 DNA reads as TGTGCCTGGAGTGTCGGACTAGTTCTCACCGGGGAGCTGTTTTTT. Supplemented by reference TRBV30 and TRBJ2-2, the full variable domain reads SQTIHQWPATLVQPVGSPLSLECTVEGTSNPNLYWYRQAAGRGLQLLFYSVGIGQISSEVPQNLSASRPQDRQFILSSKKLLLSDSGFYLCAWSVGLVLTGELFFGEGSRLTVL.

In its sample, this clone was seen once. This chain links TRBV30 with TRBJ2-1, with a possible D match to TRBD2 (7 bases). The germline V gene encodes CDR1 GTSNPN and CDR2 SVGIG (reference sequence). The CDR3 sequence is 13 residues long. The germline V and J ends were trimmed by 8 bases and 11 bases, with 22 bases remaining between them. Here the CDR3 reads CASSLGGREKQFF. In DNA, the CDR3 is TGTGCCAGCAGCTTAGGGGGGAGGGAAAAGCAGTTCTTC.

This clone was found a few times. The chain employs TRBV6-1 and TRBJ1-2, with 10 nucleotides matching TRBD1. Per germline, CDR1 MNHNS and CDR2 SASEGT. The CDR3 runs 16 residues. V was pared by 1 base and J by 2 bases, with 4 bases of the junction left unmatched. Written as DNA, the CDR3 is TGTGCCAGCAGTGAAGGACCGGGACAGGGGAACTATGGCTACACCTTC. This translates into CASSEGPGQGNYGYTF.

Note on this clone: A much larger clone is a single base away; this may be a read error. This rearrangement joins TRBV7-3 to TRBJ2-3; TRBD2 aligns across 8 bases. Germline V CDR1 and CDR2: SGHTA, FQGTGA. The CDR3 has 18 residues. The chain's CDR3 is CASSLMGGRSRVVHTRYF. CDR3 DNA: TGTGCCAGCAGCTTAATGGGCGGGAGGTCCAGAGTTGTACATACGCGGTATTTT.

In its sample, this clone was seen many times. This chain connects TRBV18 to TRBJ1-5, with TRBD1 as a possible D gene (6 bases). The CDR3 is 16 residues long. Germline CDR1 is KGHSH and CDR2 is LQKENI. Between the trimmed V and J ends, which lost 1 base and 0 bases, there was a span of 10 bases. CDR3 DNA sequence: TGTGCCAGCTCACCACGACAGGCCCATAGCAATCAGCCCCAGCATTTT. Translated: CASSPRQAHSNQPQHF.

The chain employs TRBV7-8 and TRBJ1-5; D gene unclear. The CDR3 sequence is 17 residues long. Germline lookup yields CDR1 SGHVS and CDR2 FQNEAQ. The V gene lost 0 bases and the J gene lost 2 bases, with 14 bases spanning the gap. The CDR3 sequence: CASSLAVSPEGNQPQHF. For the CDR3, the DNA is TGTGCCAGCAGCTTAGCGGTAAGCCCGGAGGGCAATCAGCCCCAGCATTTT.

Notes on this clone: At one end, the junction sequence differs from germline, possibly due to a read error. The chain recombines TRBV19 with TRBJ2-5; D gene unclear. The CDR3 is 13 amino acids. Germline CDR1 reads LNHDA; CDR2 reads SQIVND (reference sequence). The CDR3: CASRSADQETEYF. Here the CDR3 DNA reads TGTGCCAGTAGGAGTGCGGACCAAGAGACCGAGTACTTC.

This clone was seen repeatedly, ten times or more. The chain has TRBV20-1 and TRBJ2-3, with 8 bases aligning to TRBD2. In germline, CDR1 is DFQATT, CDR2 SNEGSKA (reference sequence). J lost 0 bases, V lost 5 bases, and 13 bases had no gene match. CDR3 length: 17 residues. CDR3 amino acids: CSASTIPGLGSTDTQYF. The DNA for the CDR3 is TGCAGTGCTTCTACCATCCCGGGACTAGGCAGCACAGATACGCAGTATTTT.

This clone was counted many times. The chain joins TRBV29-1 to TRBJ1-2; a possible D gene is TRBD1 (5 bases). V lost 5 bases and J lost 0, with 16 bases in between. The CDR3 runs to 15 residues. The germline V gene encodes CDR1 SQVTM and CDR2 ANQGSEA. CDR3 region: CSVFKRAGSNYGYTF. The CDR3 coding sequence is TGCAGCGTTTTTAAACGCGCAGGGTCTAACTATGGCTACACCTTC.

The chain has TRBV20-1 and TRBJ2-3, with 8 bases that match TRBD1. The length of the CDR3 is 15 residues. Per germline, CDR1 DFQATT and CDR2 SNEGSKA (reference sequence). V lost 0 bases, J lost 3 bases, and 5 bases stayed unmatched. The CDR3 region is CSARDPRGRTDTQYF. CDR3 bases: TGCAGTGCTAGAGATCCCAGGGGGCGAACAGATACGCAGTATTTT.